A single sample is the source of the 15 T cell receptor beta chains below, sequenced in a study of neurological immune-mediated disorders. As to time point: technical triplicate 3. TCRdb re-derived calls from the 5' RACE reads in MiXCR, one entry per CDR3 protein. This table has tens of thousands of distinct CDR3 sequences, roughly a fifth appearing once. Sequencing input: PBMCs. These receptor sequences come from a man between 60 and 75 years old with HTLV-1-associated myelopathy (HAM/TSP).

This clonotype was observed many times. V and J are TRBV27 and TRBJ1-5, with a possible D match to TRBD1 (5 bases). The CDR3 has 13 amino acids. Trimming took 5 bases from V and 5 from J, leaving 10 bases between them. Germline V gene lookup returns CDR1 MNHEY and CDR2 SMNVEV (reference sequence). The CDR3 reads CASSMRGHQPQHF. CDR3 in DNA: TGTGCCAGCAGTATGAGGGGCCATCAGCCCCAGCATTTT.

This clonotype came up a few times. V usage is TRBV20-1 and J usage is TRBJ2-3, with D unresolved. Per germline, CDR1 DFQATT and CDR2 SNEGSKA (reference sequence). V shed 3 bases and J shed 0 bases, with 10 bases lying between them. The CDR3 spans 14 residues. The CDR3 here is CSARRPMSTDTQYF. CDR3 nucleotides: TGCAGTGCTAGGAGACCGATGAGCACAGATACGCAGTATTTT.

This clonotype appeared many times. J is TRBJ2-3 and V is TRBV5-8; D is possibly TRBD1 (6 bases). Trimming removed 2 bases from V and 5 bases from J, with 12 bases in between. CDR3 size: 14 residues. Germline V gene sequence: CDR1 SGHTS, CDR2 YDEGEE. CDR3 sequence: CASSFHRAGDTQYF. CDR3 nucleotide sequence: TGTGCCAGCAGCTTCCACAGGGCTGGAGATACGCAGTATTTT.

This clonotype was seen repeatedly, ten times or more. CDR3 in amino acids: CASSNSGTYEQYF. DNA for the CDR3: TGTGCCAGCAGTAACAGCGGGACCTACGAGCAGTACTTC. This chain links TRBV7-2 with TRBJ2-7; 7 nucleotides agree with TRBD2. The V segment lost 6 bases and the J segment 2 bases; nucleotides outside the gene matches: 4. The CDR3 is 13 residues long. CDR1 and CDR2 (germline): SGHTA, FQGNSA.

This clonotype showed up many times. The chain combines TRBV4-1 with TRBJ2-1; 13 bases align to TRBD2. Trimming at V came to 1 base and at J to 1 base, leaving 10 bases not matched to a gene. The CDR3 contains 20 residues. Germline CDR1 MGHRA, CDR2 YSYEKL. This CDR3 is CASSQGGGLAGAQSYNEQFF. The CDR3 DNA sequence: TGCGCCAGCAGCCAAGGAGGCGGACTAGCGGGAGCCCAGTCCTACAATGAGCAGTTCTTC.

The table lists this clonotype with many counts. The chain couples TRBV4-2 to TRBJ2-4; 8 nucleotides line up with TRBD2. This CDR3 region has 15 residues. J was trimmed by 3 bases and V by 3 bases; bases with no gene match: 4. Germline V gene lookup returns CDR1 LGHNA and CDR2 YNFKEQ. The CDR3: CASSHPTSDKNIQYF. DNA of the CDR3: TGTGCCAGCAGCCACCCGACTAGCGACAAAAACATTCAGTACTTC.

This clonotype turned up a few times. The chain combines TRBV5-6 with TRBJ2-7; D assignment may be TRBD1 or TRBD2 (6 bases each). The germline gives CDR1 SGHDT, CDR2 YYEEEE. V lost 5 bases, J lost 6 bases, and 12 bases lay in between. CDR3 length: 12 amino acids. As DNA, the CDR3 is TGTGCCAGCAGGGTCAAGGGGGGCGAGCAGTACTTC. It specifies CASRVKGGEQYF.

This clonotype was seen at least ten times. J is TRBJ1-1 and V is TRBV20-1; 8 bases fit TRBD1. The ends lost 2 bases at V and 1 base at J; junction bases unmatched: 3. This CDR3 is 14 amino acids long. Germline V gives CDR1 DFQATT, CDR2 SNEGSKA (reference sequence). CDR3 sequence reads: CSARLDRGNTEAFF. CDR3 in DNA: TGCAGTGCTAGACTAGACAGGGGGAACACTGAAGCTTTCTTT.

This clonotype was picked up many times. V and J are TRBV5-1 and TRBJ2-2; D gene unclear. The CDR3 length is 15 residues. In germline, CDR1 is SGHRS, CDR2 YFSETQ. V gave up 4 bases and J gave up 0 bases, with 10 bases separating them. CDR3 in amino acids: CASSLEETNTGELFF. The CDR3 DNA sequence: TGCGCCAGCAGCCTGGAAGAAACGAACACCGGGGAGCTGTTTTTT.

This clonotype was recorded many times. The chain couples TRBV3-1 to TRBJ1-4, with D perhaps matching TRBD1 (6 bases). The CDR3 runs 12 residues. In germline, CDR1 is LGHDT, CDR2 YNNKEL (reference sequence). Between the trimmed V and J ends, which lost 11 bases and 2 bases, there was a span of 9 bases. CDR3 region: CAAGATNEKLFF. The CDR3 DNA sequence: TGTGCCGCGGGGGCGACTAATGAAAAACTGTTTTTT.

The table lists this clonotype with many counts. This sequence joins TRBV18 and TRBJ1-1; a weak D match, TRBD1 (5 bases). The CDR3 consists of 15 residues. Germline loops: CDR1 KGHSH, CDR2 LQKENI. Trimming shortened V by 1 base and J by 4 bases, and 13 bases separated the two germline ends. Here the CDR3 reads CASSPRGEGGTEAFF. The CDR3 DNA reads TGTGCCAGCTCACCACGAGGGGAAGGAGGCACTGAAGCTTTCTTT.

This clonotype occurred many times. The chain employs TRBV28 and TRBJ2-1; tentative D call: TRBD1 (6 bases). Trimming removed 8 bases from V and 5 bases from J, with 19 bases in between. This CDR3 is built from 15 residues. Per germline, CDR1 MDHEN and CDR2 SYDVKM. Here the CDR3 reads CASRDGGGQHNEQFF. CDR3 DNA sequence: TGTGCCAGCCGGGATGGGGGCGGGCAACACAATGAGCAGTTCTTC.

This clonotype was counted ten times or more. The rearrangement uses TRBV10-1 and TRBJ2-7; TRBD1 matches 9 bases. With 5 bases clipped from V and 2 bases from J, the junction kept 7 bases outside the gene matches. Germline values: CDR1 WNHNN, CDR2 SYGVQD (reference sequence). CDR3 length: 15 amino acids. CDR3 in amino acids: CASSPTGTGPYEQYF. As DNA, the CDR3 is TGCGCCAGCAGTCCTACCGGGACAGGGCCCTACGAGCAGTACTTC.

This clonotype was detected ten times or more. The CDR3 DNA is TGCAGTGCCCAATTTGCTAAGAATTCACCCCTCCACTTT. Its translation: CSAQFAKNSPLHF. The chain has TRBV20-1 and TRBJ1-6; D is undetermined. The CDR3 runs to 13 residues. V was shortened by 6 bases and J by 7 bases, with 13 bases between the two germline ends. Germline values: CDR1 DFQATT, CDR2 SNEGSKA (reference sequence).

This clonotype occurred many times. The chain uses TRBV7-2 and TRBJ1-1, with D perhaps matching TRBD1 (5 bases). The CDR3 extends over 15 amino acids. The germline V gene has CDR1 SGHTA and CDR2 FQGNSA. V dropped 5 bases and J dropped 2 bases, with 15 bases sitting between them. This chain's CDR3 is CASSPWGGGNTEAFF. DNA for the CDR3: TGTGCCAGCAGCCCTTGGGGGGGAGGCAACACTGAAGCTTTCTTT.